Shown below are 5 T cell receptor beta chains from a single sample sequenced in a study of T-cell reconstitution after alpha-beta-depleted transplantation in children. Preparation of the TCRbeta library involved a method that used unique molecular identifiers. MiXCR, run by TCRdb on the PCR reads, gives a single entry per CDR3 protein. Of about 610,000 distinct CDR3 sequences in the sample, about 10% were seen once. The material was PBMCs from the stem cell graft donor, obtained from the stem cell graft. These receptors all stem from a human donor who donated a stem cell graft to a child with acute myeloid leukemia.

This clonotype was seen more than once but under ten times. The rearrangement uses TRBV7-2 and TRBJ2-1, with 9 positions matching TRBD2. The junction had 10 bases not matched to a gene; V was cut back by 1 base and J by 15 bases. CDR3 length equals 14 residues. Germline CDR1 SGHTA, CDR2 FQGNSA. CDR3 coding DNA: TGTGCCAGCAGCTTAGAGGGACTAGCTGTTTCGCCGTTCTTC. This gives the protein CASSLEGLAVSPFF.

This clonotype occurred a few times. The chain recombines TRBV29-1 with TRBJ2-1; TRBD1 matches at 7 bases. This CDR3 has 13 amino acids. In germline, CDR1 is SQVTM, CDR2 ANQGSEA. V dropped 6 bases and J dropped 2; count of bases not matched to a gene: 4. The CDR3 loop is CSVGQATYNEQFF. CDR3 DNA sequence: TGCAGCGTCGGACAGGCTACCTACAATGAGCAGTTCTTC.

This clonotype appeared a few times. This chain connects TRBV15 to TRBJ1-5, with TRBD1 matching over 7 bases. Germline assignment: CDR1 LNHNV and CDR2 YYDKDF (reference sequence). Trimming removed 5 bases from V and 7 bases from J; junction bases left unmatched: 11. CDR3 size: 15 residues. The chain's CDR3 is CATSPQGNRGQPQHF. CDR3 in DNA: TGTGCCACCAGCCCACAGGGGAACCGGGGACAGCCCCAGCATTTT.

This clonotype has a count of ten or more. V usage is TRBV20-1 and J usage is TRBJ2-7; 8 bases align to TRBD1. The ends lost 0 bases at V and 1 base at J; junction bases unmatched: 11. The CDR3 contains 17 residues. Germline loops: CDR1 DFQATT, CDR2 SNEGSKA (reference sequence). The chain's CDR3 is CSARDLVPTGGSYEQYF. Written as DNA, the CDR3 is TGCAGTGCTAGAGATCTGGTGCCAACAGGGGGTTCCTACGAGCAGTACTTC.

This clonotype has a handful of counts. The V call is TRBV25-1, the J call TRBJ2-5; the D gene is possibly TRBD1 (6 bases). The V gene lost 7 bases and the J gene lost 7 bases, with 19 bases spanning the gap. CDR3 length: 14 residues. Per the germline V gene, CDR1 is MGHDK and CDR2 is SYGVNS. This chain's CDR3 is CASTPQGRLVTQYF. The DNA for the CDR3 is TGTGCCAGCACCCCACAGGGTCGGTTGGTGACCCAGTACTTC.